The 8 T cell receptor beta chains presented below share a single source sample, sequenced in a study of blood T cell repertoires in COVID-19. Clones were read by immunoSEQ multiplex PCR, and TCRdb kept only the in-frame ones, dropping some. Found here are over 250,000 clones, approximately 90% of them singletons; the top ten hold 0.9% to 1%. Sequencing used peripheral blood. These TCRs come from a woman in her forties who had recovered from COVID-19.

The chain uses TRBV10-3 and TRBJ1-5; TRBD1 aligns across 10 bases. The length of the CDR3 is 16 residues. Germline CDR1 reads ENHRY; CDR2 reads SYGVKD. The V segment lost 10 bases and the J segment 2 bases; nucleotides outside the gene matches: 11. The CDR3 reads CATDPGQGFGNQPQHF. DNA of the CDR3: TGTGCCACCGACCCGGGACAGGGGTTTGGCAATCAGCCCCAGCATTTT.

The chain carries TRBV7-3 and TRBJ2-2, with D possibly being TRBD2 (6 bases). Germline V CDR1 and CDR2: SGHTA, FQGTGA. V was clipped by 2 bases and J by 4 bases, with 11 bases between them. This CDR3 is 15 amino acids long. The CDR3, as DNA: TGTGCCAGCAGCTTAGCTAGCGTGGGCACCGGGGAGCTGTTTTTT. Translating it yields CASSLASVGTGELFF.

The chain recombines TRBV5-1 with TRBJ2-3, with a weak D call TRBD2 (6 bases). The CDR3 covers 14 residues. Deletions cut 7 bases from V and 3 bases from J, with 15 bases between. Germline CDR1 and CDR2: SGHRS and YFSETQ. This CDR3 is CASGDPGGTDTQYF. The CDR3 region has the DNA TGCGCCAGCGGGGACCCAGGAGGGACAGATACGCAGTATTTT. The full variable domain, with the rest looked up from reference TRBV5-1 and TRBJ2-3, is KAGVTQTPRYLIKTRGQQVTLSCSPISGHRSVSWYQQTPGQGLQFLFEYFSETQRNKGNFPGRFSGRQFSNSRSEMNVSTLELGDSALYLCASGDPGGTDTQYFGPGTRLTVL.

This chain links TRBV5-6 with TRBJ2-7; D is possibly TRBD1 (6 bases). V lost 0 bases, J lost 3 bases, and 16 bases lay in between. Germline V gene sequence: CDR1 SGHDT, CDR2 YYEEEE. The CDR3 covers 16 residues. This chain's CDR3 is CASSLGYGGGGYEQYF. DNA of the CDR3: TGTGCCAGCAGCTTGGGGTATGGGGGCGGCGGCTACGAGCAGTACTTC.

The CDR3 DNA reads as TGTGCCAGCAGGGCTGCCCCCAATGAGCAGTTCTTC. Its protein is CASRAAPNEQFF. The chain links TRBV2 to TRBJ2-1; D is unresolved. This CDR3 comprises 12 residues. Trimming took 6 bases from V and 6 from J, leaving 9 bases between them. Germline CDR1 is SNHLY and CDR2 is FYNNEI.

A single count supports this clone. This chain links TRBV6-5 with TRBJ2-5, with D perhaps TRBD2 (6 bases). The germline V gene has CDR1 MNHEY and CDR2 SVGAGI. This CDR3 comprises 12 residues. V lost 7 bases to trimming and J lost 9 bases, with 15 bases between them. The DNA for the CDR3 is TGTGCCAGCACCCGGGGCCCGGGGGCCCAGTACTTC. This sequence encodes CASTRGPGAQYF.

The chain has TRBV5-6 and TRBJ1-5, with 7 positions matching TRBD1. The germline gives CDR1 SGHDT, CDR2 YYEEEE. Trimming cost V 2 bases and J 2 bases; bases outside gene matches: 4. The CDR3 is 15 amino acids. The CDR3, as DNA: TGTGCCAGCAGCTTTGGTGACAGGGGCAATCAGCCCCAGCATTTT. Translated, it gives CASSFGDRGNQPQHF.

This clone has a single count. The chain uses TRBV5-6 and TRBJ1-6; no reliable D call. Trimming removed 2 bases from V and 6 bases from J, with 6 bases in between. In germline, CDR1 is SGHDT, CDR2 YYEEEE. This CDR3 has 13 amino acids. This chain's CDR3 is CASSFVGNSPLHF. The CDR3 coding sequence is TGTGCCAGCAGCTTTGTCGGTAATTCACCCCTCCACTTT.